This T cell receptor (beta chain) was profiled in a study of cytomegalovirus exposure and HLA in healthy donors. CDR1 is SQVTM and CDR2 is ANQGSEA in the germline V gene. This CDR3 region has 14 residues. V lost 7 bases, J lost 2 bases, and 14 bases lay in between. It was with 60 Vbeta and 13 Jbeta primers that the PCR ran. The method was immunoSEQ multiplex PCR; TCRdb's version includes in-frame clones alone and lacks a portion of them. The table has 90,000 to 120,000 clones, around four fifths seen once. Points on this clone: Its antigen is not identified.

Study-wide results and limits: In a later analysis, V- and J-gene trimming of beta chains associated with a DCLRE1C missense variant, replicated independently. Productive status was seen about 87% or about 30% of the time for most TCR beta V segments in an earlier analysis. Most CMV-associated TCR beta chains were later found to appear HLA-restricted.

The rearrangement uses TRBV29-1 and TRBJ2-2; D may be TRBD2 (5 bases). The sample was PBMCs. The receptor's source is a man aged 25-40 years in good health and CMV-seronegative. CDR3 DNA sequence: TGCAGCGCCGGCTTTCGGACTAACACCGGGGAGCTGTTTTTT. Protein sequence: CSAGFRTNTGELFF.